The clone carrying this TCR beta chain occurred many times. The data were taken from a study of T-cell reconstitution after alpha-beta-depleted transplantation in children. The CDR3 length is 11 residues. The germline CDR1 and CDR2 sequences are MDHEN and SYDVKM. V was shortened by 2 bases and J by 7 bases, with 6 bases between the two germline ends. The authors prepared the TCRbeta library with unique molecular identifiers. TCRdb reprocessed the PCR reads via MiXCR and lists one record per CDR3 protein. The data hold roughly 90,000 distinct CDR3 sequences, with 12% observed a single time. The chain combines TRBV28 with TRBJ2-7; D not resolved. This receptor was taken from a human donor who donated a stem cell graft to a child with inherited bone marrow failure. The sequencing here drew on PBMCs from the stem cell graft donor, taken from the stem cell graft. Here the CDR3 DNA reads TGTGCCAGCAGTTTAAGGCGAGAGCAGTACTTC. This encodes CASSLRREQYF.